This entry is about one T cell receptor (beta chain). Sequenced by immunoSEQ multiplex PCR; TCRdb stores in-frame clones only, minus some. The sample includes approximately 110,000 clones, about nine tenths of them seen just once. These data come from a study of control samples from healthy donors and cancer patients. Trimming took 6 bases from V and 4 from J; bases not matched to a gene: 2. CDR3 length: 13 residues. Germline CDR1 reads LNHDA; CDR2 reads SQIVND (reference sequence). The specimen was blood. The sequence derives from a woman aged 18 to 35 in good health. The V call is TRBV19, the J call TRBJ2-1; 8 nucleotides align to TRBD2. CDR3 loop: CASRPSGYNEQFF. The CDR3 DNA follows: TGTGCCAGTAGGCCTAGCGGGTACAATGAGCAGTTCTTC.